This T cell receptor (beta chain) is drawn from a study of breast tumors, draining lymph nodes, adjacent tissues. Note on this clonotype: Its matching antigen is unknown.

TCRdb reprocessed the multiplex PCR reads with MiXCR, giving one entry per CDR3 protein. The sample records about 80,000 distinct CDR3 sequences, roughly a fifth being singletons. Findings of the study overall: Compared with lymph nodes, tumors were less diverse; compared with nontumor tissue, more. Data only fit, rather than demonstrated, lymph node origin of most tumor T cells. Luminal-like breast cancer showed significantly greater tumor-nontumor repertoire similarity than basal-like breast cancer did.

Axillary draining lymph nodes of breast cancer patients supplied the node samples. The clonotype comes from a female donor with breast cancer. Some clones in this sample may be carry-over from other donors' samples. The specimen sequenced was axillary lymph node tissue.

DNA of the CDR3: TGTGCCAGCTCACCCAGGTGGACAGGGAGAGCAGATACGCAGTATTTT. Its translation is CASSPRWTGRADTQYF. The chain joins TRBV18 to TRBJ2-3, with 8 bases identical to TRBD1. Trimming at V came to 3 bases and at J to 4 bases, leaving 9 bases not matched to a gene. The CDR3 length is 16 residues. Per the germline V gene, CDR1 is KGHSH and CDR2 is LQKENI.